This T cell receptor beta chain was observed in a study of blood T cell repertoires in COVID-19. J was trimmed by 7 bases and V by 8 bases; bases with no gene match: 7. The CDR3 extends over 14 amino acids. The V gene's germline CDR1 is SNHLY and CDR2 FYNNEI. Seattle patients were enrolled while actively infected and followed longitudinally. Assay used: immunoSEQ multiplex PCR; TCRdb lists only in-frame clones, some missing. The sample carries tens of thousands of clones, about 90% recorded once. Sample: peripheral blood. The V gene is TRBV2, the J gene TRBJ2-7; 14 bases match TRBD2. The receptor was isolated from a man in his fifties with COVID-19, enrolled during active disease. CDR3 coding DNA: TGTGCCAGCGAGGGACTAGCGGGGGCGAGGGAGCAGTACTTC. It encodes CASEGLAGAREQYF.